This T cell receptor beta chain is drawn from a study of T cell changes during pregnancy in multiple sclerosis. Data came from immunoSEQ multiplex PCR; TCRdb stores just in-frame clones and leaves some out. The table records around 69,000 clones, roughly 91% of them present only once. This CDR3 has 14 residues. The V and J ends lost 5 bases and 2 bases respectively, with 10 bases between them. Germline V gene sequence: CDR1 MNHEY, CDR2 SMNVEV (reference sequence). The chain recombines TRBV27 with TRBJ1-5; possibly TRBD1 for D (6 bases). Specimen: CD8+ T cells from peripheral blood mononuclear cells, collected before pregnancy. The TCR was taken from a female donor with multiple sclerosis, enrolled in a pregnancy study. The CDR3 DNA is TGTGCCAGCAGTGCAGGGGTAGGCAATCAGCCCCAGCATTTT. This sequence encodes CASSAGVGNQPQHF.